A selection of T cell receptor beta chains follows, all from one sample in a study of blood T cell repertoires in COVID-19. Profiled with immunoSEQ multiplex PCR; TCRdb holds only in-frame clones, not every one. The sample holds about 480,000 clones; roughly 85% are singletons and the top ten take around 1.8%. Input material: PBMCs or T cells enriched from blood (not recorded which). These receptors originate from a woman aged 18-35 years with acute COVID-19. CDR3s include the opening cysteine and the closing phenylalanine or tryptophan.

TRBV28	TRBJ2-7	CASSLLGRVIYEQYF
TRBV9	TRBJ2-7	CASSVGTSPYEQYF
TRBV9	TRBJ2-1	CASSVAPGGGEQFF
TRBV7-2	TRBJ2-1	CASSLNRGIEFF
TRBV7-9	TRBJ2-2	CASSTQPRGSGELFF
TRBV30	TRBJ1-3	CAWSVGTVGGTIYF
TRBV2	TRBJ1-2	CASSETGDGYTF
TRBV7-9	TRBJ1-2	CALTGNYGYTF
TRBV13	TRBJ1-1	CASSPRGDTEAFF
TRBV5-1	TRBJ2-7	CASSFTPGQGTYEQYF
TRBV7-2	TRBJ1-2	CASSLRSGLEREDGYTF
TRBV5-4	TRBJ2-7	CASSVTGQRYEQYF
TRBV14	TRBJ1-2	CASSQIPGQGWHGYTF
TRBV6-2/TRBV6-3	TRBJ1-1	CASSYPTWNTGVDTEAFF
TRBV19	TRBJ2-2	CASSITSQSTGAGELFF
TRBV21-1	TRBJ1-2	CAGSPYGYTF
TRBV19	TRBJ2-1	CASGAPIRPGQVNEQFF
TRBV28	TRBJ2-7	CASSLWGTSSSYEQYF
TRBV19	TRBJ1-1	CASSITRGGTEAFF
TRBV7-8	TRBJ1-1	CASSHAERSNTEAFF
TRBV3-1/TRBV3-2	TRBJ1-4	CASSQDYAGLTANEKLFF
TRBV7-9	TRBJ2-3	CATATGRTDTQYF